The 24 T cell receptor beta chains below come from one sample, sequenced in a study of CD8+CD57+ T cells in acquired aplastic anemia (dated by TCRdb to the late 2010s). The listed sequencing device is Illumina HiSeq 2000. TCR beta VDJ combination and CDR3 sequence profiling used genomic DNA as the template. TCRdb reworked the public reads: Q25 trimming with fastp, MiXCR clone assembly, productive beta chains retained. Rows matching on CDR3 protein sequence are summarized as one entry with the most common DNA and genes. The sample profile shows roughly 180,000 distinct CDR3 sequences; 64% of them were found once. The ten largest account for 46% of the sample. What was sequenced was sorted CD4+, CD8+, or CD8+CD57+ T cells (not recorded which) from PBMCs. The receptors originated from a human donor with severe aplastic anemia or a healthy control (not recorded which).

The chain joins TRBV25-1 to TRBJ2-1; the match to TRBD1 covers 8 bases. The CDR3 covers 14 residues. Germline V gene sequence: CDR1 MGHDK, CDR2 SYGVNS. Losses at the gene ends were 9 bases for V and 5 bases for J; bases not matched to a gene: 9. The CDR3 loop is CASSTGTGNNEQFF. CDR3 DNA: TGTGCCAGTAGTACCGGGACAGGAAACAATGAGCAGTTCTTC.

The rearrangement uses TRBV2 and TRBJ2-1, with D maybe TRBD1 (5 bases). Trimming shortened V by 4 bases and J by 7 bases, and 8 bases separated the two germline ends. The CDR3 consists of 12 residues. Per the germline V gene, CDR1 is SNHLY and CDR2 is FYNNEI. CDR3 sequence reads: CASSGGANEQFF. The CDR3 DNA follows: TGTGCCAGCAGTGGTGGGGCAAATGAGCAGTTCTTC.

Only a few counts were recorded for this clonotype. The CDR3 nucleotides read TGCAGCGTTGAGGACTCCATACCCGAAGAGACCCAGTACTTC. It codes for CSVEDSIPEETQYF. The gene calls are TRBV29-1 and TRBJ2-5; D is possibly TRBD2 (5 bases). CDR3 size: 14 residues. Between the trimmed V and J ends, which lost 3 bases and 3 bases, there was a span of 14 bases. Germline V gene lookup returns CDR1 SQVTM and CDR2 ANQGSEA. Filled out from reference TRBV29-1 and TRBJ2-5, the complete variable domain reads SAVISQKPSRDICQRGTSLTIQCQVDSQVTMMFWYRQQPGQSLTLIATANQGSEATYESGFVIDKFPISRPNLTFSTLTVSNMSPEDSSIYLCSVEDSIPEETQYFGPGTRLLVL.

V gene TRBV9 combines with J gene TRBJ1-2, with unresolved D. V lost 7 bases and J lost 5, with 9 bases in between. Germline CDR1 SGDLS, CDR2 YYNGEE. The CDR3 consists of 11 residues. CDR3 sequence: CASLNRYGYTF. The CDR3 bases are TGTGCCAGCCTCAACCGATATGGCTACACCTTC.

This clonotype was observed at least ten times. The CDR3 DNA reads TGCGCCAGCAGCCAAGGGACGTCCGCGGCCTACGAGCAGTACTTC. Translating it yields CASSQGTSAAYEQYF. V gene TRBV4-1 combines with J gene TRBJ2-7, with D hard to call. The CDR3 length is 15 residues. Trimming cost V 1 base and J 2 bases, with 12 bases left between them. CDR1 and CDR2 from the germline V gene are MGHRA and YSYEKL.

In regard to this clonotype: Compared with germline, one end of the junction differs, possibly owing to a read error. The chain carries TRBV10-3 and TRBJ2-7, with D perhaps matching TRBD1 (5 bases). The germline V gene encodes CDR1 ENHRY and CDR2 SYGVKD. CDR3 size: 13 residues. The CDR3 bases are TGTGCCAGCAGTTCAGGGAAACCCTACGAGCAGTACTTC. This codes for CASSSGKPYEQYF.

This clonotype showed up many times. Given a much more abundant clone one base away, this may be a read error. This chain connects TRBV7-6 to TRBJ1-6; D not certain. The CDR3 sequence is 14 residues long. The V gene's germline CDR1 is SGHVS and CDR2 FNYEAQ. V was trimmed by 2 bases and J by 6 bases, leaving 8 bases between them. The DNA of the CDR3 is TGTGCCAGCAGCTTACAGGATCCTAATTCACCCCTCCACTTT. This gives the protein CASSLQDPNSPLHF. The whole variable domain, remainder taken from reference TRBV7-6 and TRBJ1-6, is GAGVSQSPRYKVTKRGQDVALRCDPISGHVSLYWYRQALGQGPEFLTYFNYEAQQDKSGLPNDRFSAERPEGSISTLTIQRTEQRDSAMYRCASSLQDPNSPLHFGNGTRLTVT.

The rearrangement links TRBV10-3 to TRBJ2-7; the match to TRBD2 covers 10 bases. The CDR3 extends over 14 amino acids. CDR1 is ENHRY, CDR2 SYGVKD, per germline. V shed 3 bases, J shed 7 bases, and the junction held 6 bases outside the gene matches. Written as DNA, the CDR3 is TGTGCCATCAGTGACCCACAGCGGGGGGGGGAGCAGTACTTC. Translation: CAISDPQRGGEQYF.

The chain has TRBV7-9 and TRBJ2-7, with D unclear. The germline gives CDR1 SEHNR, CDR2 FQNEAQ (reference sequence). The CDR3 loop spans 12 amino acids. The CDR3 nucleotides read TGTGCAAGCGCTAGAGTAACCTACGAGCAGTACTTC. Its protein product is CASARVTYEQYF.

This chain connects TRBV7-9 to TRBJ2-7; D is possibly TRBD2 (6 bases). Trimming shortened V by 3 bases and J by 2 bases, and 14 bases separated the two germline ends. Germline V gives CDR1 SEHNR, CDR2 FQNEAQ (reference sequence). This CDR3 is 15 amino acids long. CDR3 coding DNA: TGTGCCAGCAGCTTGGGGCCGGGAGATACCTACGAGCAGTACTTC. Translation gives CASSLGPGDTYEQYF.

The chain links TRBV7-2 to TRBJ2-1, with 12 bases lining up with TRBD2. V shed 1 base, J shed 7 bases, and the junction held 11 bases outside the gene matches. CDR1 and CDR2 from the germline V gene are SGHTA and FQGNSA. This CDR3 comprises 18 residues. The CDR3 DNA follows: TGTGCCAGCAGCTTAGGACGTCTAGCGGGGGGGCCGGGGAATGAGCAGTTCTTC. It translates to CASSLGRLAGGPGNEQFF.

A remark on this clonotype: The CDR3 ends on some other residue instead of the conserved phenylalanine or tryptophan, so this is likely a read error. CDR3 in amino acids: CASSESGTATDTQYL. The CDR3 DNA reads as TGCGCCAGCAGTGAGTCAGGGACAGCCACAGATACGCAGTATCTT. The rearrangement joins TRBV10-2 to TRBJ2-3; TRBD1 matches 7 bases. The CDR3 is 15 residues long. The germline V gene has CDR1 WSHSY and CDR2 SAAADI. V dropped 0 bases and J dropped 2; count of bases not matched to a gene: 2.

This sequence joins TRBV7-9 and TRBJ2-3; tentatively, D is TRBD2 (6 bases). V dropped 7 bases and J dropped 6 bases, with 17 bases sitting between them. In germline, CDR1 is SEHNR, CDR2 FQNEAQ (reference sequence). The CDR3 has 14 amino acids. As DNA, the CDR3 is TGTGCCAGCACCCCTCTCGGCGCGGGGGATACGCAGTATTTT. The encoded protein is CASTPLGAGDTQYF.

This chain joins TRBV20-1 and TRBJ1-4; 9 bases are a match to TRBD1. This CDR3 is 12 amino acids long. CDR1 DFQATT and CDR2 SNEGSKA come from the germline V gene (reference sequence). Losses at the gene ends were 5 bases for V and 5 bases for J; bases not matched to a gene: 0. For the CDR3, the DNA is TGCAGTGCTGGACAGGGGAATGAAAAACTGTTTTTT. Its translation is CSAGQGNEKLFF.

The chain couples TRBV20-1 to TRBJ2-7; D remains ambiguous. V was cut by 6 bases and J by 3 bases, with 9 bases left in between. The V gene's germline CDR1 is DFQATT and CDR2 SNEGSKA (reference sequence). CDR3 length equals 11 residues. CDR3 sequence: CSADLSYEQYF. CDR3 DNA: TGCAGTGCGGACCTCAGCTACGAGCAGTACTTC.

This rearrangement joins TRBV9 to TRBJ1-1; unclear D gene. There are 15 residues in the CDR3. In germline, CDR1 is SGDLS, CDR2 YYNGEE. Between the trimmed V and J ends, which lost 0 bases and 4 bases, there was a span of 13 bases. The CDR3 DNA sequence: TGTGCCAGCAGCGTAGAGGATGCCGTGCCCACTGAAGCTTTCTTT. It specifies CASSVEDAVPTEAFF.

This clonotype was counted many times. CDR3: CSVVQDTEAFF. The CDR3 bases are TGCAGCGTTGTACAGGACACTGAAGCTTTCTTT. This sequence joins TRBV29-1 and TRBJ1-1; possible D gene TRBD1, 5 bases. This CDR3 has 11 amino acids. Germline CDR1 SQVTM, CDR2 ANQGSEA. The ends were cut back, 4 bases at V and 3 bases at J, with 6 bases in the middle. Filled out from reference TRBV29-1 and TRBJ1-1, the complete variable domain reads SAVISQKPSRDICQRGTSLTIQCQVDSQVTMMFWYRQQPGQSLTLIATANQGSEATYESGFVIDKFPISRPNLTFSTLTVSNMSPEDSSIYLCSVVQDTEAFFGQGTRLTVV.

For this clonotype: A junction end diverges from the germline sequence, so it may reflect a read error. This sequence joins TRBV5-8 and TRBJ1-4; 8 nucleotides line up with TRBD1. CDR3 length equals 15 residues. The germline V gene encodes CDR1 SGHTS and CDR2 YDEGEE. The CDR3: CASSLWDRSGEKLFF. The CDR3 DNA reads as TGCGCCAGCAGCTTGTGGGACAGGTCAGGCGAAAAACTGTTTTTT. The variable domain in full, with the rest retrieved from reference TRBV5-8 and TRBJ1-4, is EAGVTQSPTHLIKTRGQQATLRCSPISGHTSVYWYQQALGLGLQFLLWYDEGEERNRGNFPPRFSGRQFPNYSSELNVNALELEDSALYLCASSLWDRSGEKLFFGSGTQLSVL.

This clonotype was seen at least ten times. V gene TRBV6-1 combines with J gene TRBJ1-2; D is unresolved. Trimming removed 5 bases from V and 2 bases from J, with 15 bases in between. Germline V gene data show CDR1 as MNHNS and CDR2 as SASEGT. This CDR3 comprises 15 residues. Here the CDR3 DNA reads TGTGCCAGCAGTAAAGACTCCGGGGTGAACTATGGCTACACCTTC. Amino acid sequence: CASSKDSGVNYGYTF.

The J gene is TRBJ1-1, the V gene TRBV19; D may be TRBD1 (5 bases). Trimming took off 9 bases at V and 3 bases at J, with 14 bases between the two ends. Per germline, CDR1 LNHDA and CDR2 SQIVND (reference sequence). The CDR3 contains 13 residues. For the CDR3, the DNA is TGTGCCAGCGGGGGTTATGGCTACACTGAAGCTTTCTTT. Translated: CASGGYGYTEAFF.

The chain recombines TRBV5-1 with TRBJ1-3; D ambiguous. V was pared by 0 bases and J by 1 base, with 5 bases between. The CDR3 contains 14 residues. CDR1 and CDR2 from the germline V gene are SGHRS and YFSETQ. CDR3 loop: CASSLALSGNTIYF. CDR3 nucleotide sequence: TGCGCCAGCAGCTTGGCCTTATCTGGAAACACCATATATTTT.

This clonotype was detected a few times. The gene calls are TRBV10-3 and TRBJ2-1; D gene unclear. The CDR3 runs to 15 residues. Trimming stripped 3 bases from V and 4 bases from J, with 13 bases between. Germline CDR1 and CDR2: ENHRY and SYGVKD. Written as DNA, the CDR3 is TGTGCCATCAGTGAACGGCAGATAACTTACAATGAGCAGTTCTTC. Protein product: CAISERQITYNEQFF.

There are a few counts of this clonotype. The V and J genes are TRBV15 and TRBJ1-5; TRBD1 matches at 7 bases. CDR3 length equals 13 residues. V was pared by 5 bases and J by 6 bases, with 4 bases of the junction left unmatched. CDR1 and CDR2 (germline): LNHNV, YYDKDF (reference sequence). The CDR3 nucleotides read TGTGCCACCAGCGGACAGGCGGGTCAGCCCCAGCATTTT. It translates to CATSGQAGQPQHF.

V and J are TRBV2 and TRBJ2-7, with TRBD1 matching 9 bases. The germline CDR1 and CDR2 sequences are SNHLY and FYNNEI. J was trimmed by 2 bases and V by 5 bases; bases with no gene match: 10. CDR3 length: 16 amino acids. The CDR3 protein is CASSLSLQGATYEQYF. The CDR3 coding sequence is TGTGCCAGCAGTTTATCGTTACAGGGGGCCACCTACGAGCAGTACTTC. The variable domain in full, with the rest retrieved from reference TRBV2 and TRBJ2-7, is EPEVTQTPSHQVTQMGQEVILRCVPISNHLYFYWYRQILGQKVEFLVSFYNNEISEKSEIFDDQFSVERPDGSNFTLKIRSTKLEDSAMYFCASSLSLQGATYEQYFGPGTRLTVT.